This is a list of T cell receptor beta chains from one sample in a study of T cell repertoires in cytomegalovirus infection. TCRdb re-called the reads with MiXCR, one entry per CDR3 protein. The table has around 750,000 distinct CDR3 sequences, over 25% seen once. Their antigens are not known. The specimen was cultured CD8+ T cells from PBMCs, collected from culture after CMV antigen stimulation. The receptors were gathered from a human donor in good health (CMV status not recorded). Some clones in this sample may be carry-over from other donors' samples. Each CDR3 is given with its conserved first and last residue. The D gene is left open where the match is weak. Rows may omit the clone size; those that give it use once, few, many or a size class.

CDR3 | DNA | V | size | J | D
CASSLELNEQFF | TGTGCCAGCAGCTTAGAACTTAATGAGCAGTTCTTC | TRBV7-8 | many | TRBJ2-1 | NA
CASSYHGGEFLGANVLTF | TGTGCCAGCAGCTACCATGGTGGGGAATTCCTCGGGGCCAACGTCCTGACTTTC | TRBV7-3 | NA | TRBJ2-6 | NA
CASTYGGGTEAFF | TGTGCCAGCACCTATGGAGGGGGCACTGAAGCTTTCTTT | TRBV6-6 | few | TRBJ1-1 | NA
CASSPGNGGYTF | TGTGCCAGCAGTCCTGGAAACGGTGGCTACACCTTC | TRBV12-3/TRBV12-4 | NA | TRBJ1-2 | NA
CASSEGRLFTGTGERNTEAFF | TGTGCCAGCAGTGAAGGGAGACTATTCACCGGGACAGGGGAGAGGAACACTGAAGCTTTCTTT | TRBV6-1 | many | TRBJ1-1 | TRBD1
CATSREGNQPQHF | TGTGCCACCAGCAGGGAGGGCAATCAGCCCCAGCATTTT | TRBV15 | few | TRBJ1-5 | NA
CASSFDINNYGYTF | TGTGCCAGCAGCTTCGACATCAATAACTATGGCTACACCTTC | TRBV7-9 | many | TRBJ1-2 | NA
CASSYARGVKNTEAFF | TGTGCCAGCAGTTACGCCAGGGGGGTGAAGAACACTGAAGCTTTCTTT | TRBV6-6 | NA | TRBJ1-1 | TRBD1
CASGEYRQGQTQYF | TGTGCCAGCGGTGAATATAGACAGGGGCAGACCCAGTACTTC | TRBV25-1 | NA | TRBJ2-5 | TRBD1
CASSHASSGQPSTDTQYF | TGCGCCAGCAGCCACGCCTCGTCGGGACAACCAAGCACAGATACGCAGTATTTT | TRBV4-3 | few | TRBJ2-3 | NA
CASSSGGGVPYGYTF | TGTGCCAGCAGCTCCGGGGGAGGGGTCCCATATGGCTACACCTTC | TRBV7-2 | NA | TRBJ1-2 | NA
CASSSGDRGERRTF | TGTGCCAGCAGCTCCGGTGACAGGGGCGAGCGGCGCACCTTC | TRBV7-9 | few | TRBJ1-2 | TRBD1
CASSQDTGGPVIQYF | TGCGCCAGCAGCCAAGATACGGGGGGGCCAGTCATTCAGTACTTC | TRBV4-3 | NA | TRBJ2-4 | TRBD2
CASSPRTGSQPQHF | TGTGCCAGCAGTCCCCGGACAGGGAGTCAGCCCCAGCATTTT | TRBV27 | NA | TRBJ1-5 | TRBD1
CASSVSLAGASEQFF | TGTGCCAGCAGCGTGTCCCTAGCGGGGGCCAGTGAGCAGTTCTTC | TRBV9 | NA | TRBJ2-1 | TRBD2
CASLADGEKLFF | TGTGCCAGCCTCGCGGACGGTGAAAAACTGTTTTTT | TRBV2 | NA | TRBJ1-4 | NA
CASSSVSTNEKLFF | TGTGCCAGCAGCTCAGTGTCAACTAATGAAAAACTGTTTTTT | TRBV27 | NA | TRBJ1-4 | NA
CASSQVKSGLEFSYEQYF | TGCGCCAGCAGCCAAGTGAAGTCGGGACTAGAATTCTCCTACGAGCAGTACTTC | TRBV4-1 | NA | TRBJ2-7 | TRBD2
CASSKTTGGRNNEQFF | TGTGCCAGCAGTAAAACAACGGGGGGGCGGAACAATGAGCAGTTCTTC | TRBV6-2/TRBV6-3 | NA | TRBJ2-1 | TRBD2
CASSRSWETQYF | TGTGCCAGCAGCCGGTCCTGGGAGACCCAGTACTTC | TRBV7-9 | NA | TRBJ2-5 | NA
CASSGHRESGSEKLFF | TGTGCCAGCAGCGGGCACAGGGAATCTGGTAGTGAAAAACTGTTTTTT | TRBV7-9 | few | TRBJ1-4 | NA
CASSRGRGDGANVLTF | TGTGCCAGCAGCCGGGGCAGGGGTGACGGGGCCAACGTCCTGACTTTC | TRBV7-4 | few | TRBJ2-6 | NA
CASGLVVAGLSYEQYF | TGTGCTAGTGGTTTGGTAGTCGCAGGGCTCAGTTACGAGCAGTACTTC | TRBV12-5 | NA | TRBJ2-7 | NA
CASSPISAWEKLFF | TGTGCCAGCAGTCCCATAAGCGCCTGGGAAAAACTGTTTTTT | TRBV27 | few | TRBJ1-4 | NA
CASSESSPRRWSPGELFF | TGTGCCAGCAGTGAAAGCTCCCCCCGGAGATGGTCCCCCGGGGAGCTGTTTTTT | TRBV6-2/TRBV6-3 | few | TRBJ2-2 | NA
CASSMTSVSTDTQYF | TGTGCCAGCAGCATGACTAGCGTATCCACAGATACGCAGTATTTT | TRBV7-2 | many | TRBJ2-3 | TRBD2
CASSYSTVPLDTEAFF | TGTGCCAGCAGTTACTCAACGGTTCCCCTGGACACTGAAGCTTTCTTT | TRBV6-6 | NA | TRBJ1-1 | NA
CASTTGADYNEQFF | TGTGCCAGCACTACAGGGGCCGACTACAATGAGCAGTTCTTC | TRBV7-3 | few | TRBJ2-1 | TRBD1
CASSLNFF | TGTGCCAGCAGTTTAAATTTCTTT | TRBV12-3/TRBV12-4 | few | TRBJ1-1 | NA
CASTPQGRDGYTF | TGTGCCAGCACTCCCCAGGGTAGAGATGGCTACACCTTC | TRBV9 | NA | TRBJ1-2 | NA
CASSLLQGLRTEAFF | TGTGCCAGCAGCTTACTCCAGGGATTACGCACTGAAGCTTTCTTT | TRBV7-9 | few | TRBJ1-1 | NA
CASSHGPAYRNTEAFF | TGTGCCAGCAGTCACGGGCCGGCGTACAGGAACACTGAAGCTTTCTTT | TRBV5-6 | few | TRBJ1-1 | NA
CASSLVVGARGTEAFF | TGTGCCAGCAGCTTAGTGGTAGGGGCCAGGGGCACTGAAGCTTTCTTT | TRBV7-2 | many | TRBJ1-1 | NA
CASSYGAEETQYF | TGTGCCAGCAGTTACGGGGCCGAGGAGACCCAGTACTTC | TRBV6-5 | NA | TRBJ2-5 | NA
CSVWGKGGGMNTEAFF | TGCAGCGTGTGGGGTAAGGGGGGGGGCATGAACACTGAAGCTTTCTTT | TRBV29-1 | NA | TRBJ1-1 | NA
CSARDYLGGYEQYF | TGCAGTGCTAGAGATTACTTAGGAGGGTACGAGCAGTACTTC | TRBV20-1 | NA | TRBJ2-7 | NA
CSVPFVTGELFF | TGCAGCGTACCATTCGTCACCGGGGAGCTGTTTTTT | TRBV29-1 | few | TRBJ2-2 | NA
CASSQVRAGGPNTGELFF | TGTGCCAGCAGCCAAGTTCGCGCGGGGGGGCCCAACACCGGGGAGCTGTTTTTT | TRBV4-2 | NA | TRBJ2-2 | TRBD2
CSARDQWGRRLDEQYF | TGCAGTGCTAGAGATCAGTGGGGGCGCCGGTTGGACGAGCAGTACTTC | TRBV20-1 | once | TRBJ2-7 | NA
CASSKTGGGKEKLFF | TGTGCCAGCAGTAAGACAGGGGGTGGAAAGGAAAAACTGTTTTTT | TRBV6-6 | NA | TRBJ1-4 | TRBD1
CASRDFTRYTEAFF | TGTGCCAGCAGGGACTTCACGAGATACACTGAAGCTTTCTTT | TRBV7-2 | many | TRBJ1-1 | NA
CATPLTGANEQFF | TGTGCCACCCCCCTGACAGGAGCGAATGAGCAGTTCTTC | TRBV2 | many | TRBJ2-1 | NA
CSVRRKEGEAFF | TGCAGCGTTAGACGTAAGGAGGGGGAAGCTTTCTTT | TRBV29-1 | few | TRBJ1-1 | NA
CSASPTHRDRWGYTF | TGCAGTGCCTCCCCCACACATCGCGACCGGTGGGGCTACACCTTC | TRBV20-1 | NA | TRBJ1-2 | NA
CASSPGFTPGTEAFF | TGTGCCAGCAGCCCCGGTTTTACCCCGGGGACTGAAGCTTTCTTT | TRBV7-6 | many | TRBJ1-1 | NA
CASSPDWAAQETQYF | TGTGCCAGCAGTCCCGATTGGGCGGCCCAAGAGACCCAGTACTTC | TRBV27 | NA | TRBJ2-5 | NA
CASSVLDRVLQETQYF | TGTGCCAGCAGTGTCCTAGACAGGGTACTACAAGAGACCCAGTACTTC | TRBV6-6 | NA | TRBJ2-5 | TRBD1
CASSPPGLGDRSTDTQYF | TGTGCCAGCAGCCCCCCTGGTTTGGGAGACAGAAGCACAGATACGCAGTATTTT | TRBV7-2 | many | TRBJ2-3 | NA
CASSPRRGGSTDTQYF | TGTGCCAGCAGCCCTAGGCGGGGGGGAAGCACAGATACGCAGTATTTT | TRBV7-2 | many | TRBJ2-3 | TRBD2
CASSLGQTTEAFF | TGCGCCAGCAGCTTGGGACAGACTACTGAAGCTTTCTTT | TRBV5-1 | NA | TRBJ1-1 | NA
CASSEALKETQYF | TGTGCCAGCAGTGAAGCCCTGAAAGAGACCCAGTACTTC | TRBV6-1 | few | TRBJ2-5 | NA
CASSSSTGPSYNEQFF | TGTGCCAGCAGCTCTTCGACAGGGCCAAGCTACAATGAGCAGTTCTTC | TRBV7-9 | NA | TRBJ2-1 | TRBD1
CATSRVRQGYHEQYF | TGTGCCACCAGCAGAGTGCGACAGGGTTATCACGAGCAGTACTTC | TRBV15 | few | TRBJ2-7 | TRBD1
CASSPLGQGPQETQYF | TGTGCCAGCAGCCCTTTGGGACAGGGGCCCCAAGAGACCCAGTACTTC | TRBV12-3/TRBV12-4 | few | TRBJ2-5 | TRBD1